What follows are 20 T cell receptor beta chains derived from one specimen sequenced in a study of T-cell reconstitution after alpha-beta-depleted transplantation in children (dated by TCRdb to the mid-2010s). Library method: PCR. Sequencing used an Illumina HiSeq 2500. TCR library preparation used molecular barcoding, with unique molecular identifiers applied to normalize quantification of the TCRbeta repertoire. TCRdb reworked the public reads: Q25 trimming with fastp, MiXCR clone assembly, productive beta chains retained. Rows are unified per CDR3 protein, each entry keeping the most common DNA and genes. The sample table lists about 200,000 distinct CDR3 sequences, 6.6% of them with a count of one. Jointly, the top ten make up about 5.5% of the sample. The treatment or condition label, as the study defines it: allogeneic hematopoietic cell transplantation with graft depleted of TCRalphabeta T cells and CD19 B cells.

The sequenced sample was PBMCs, obtained before TCRalphabeta/CD19-depleted stem cell transplant. The source is a boy between 2 and 10 years old with acute lymphoblastic leukemia, due to receive a stem cell transplant.

CDR3 in DNA: TGTGCCAGCACTCGGACAGGGGGCTATGGCTACACCTTC. Translated: CASTRTGGYGYTF. The V and J genes are TRBV12-3 or TRBV12-4 and TRBJ1-2; TRBD1 matches 10 bases. After removal of 7 bases from V and 4 bases from J, the junction contained 3 bases not matched to a gene. This CDR3 comprises 13 residues.

V gene TRBV27 combines with J gene TRBJ2-7; D might be TRBD2 (5 bases). CDR1 MNHEY and CDR2 SMNVEV come from the germline V gene (reference sequence). The CDR3 sequence is 14 residues long. The ends were cut back, 1 base at V and 2 bases at J, with 9 bases in the middle. This CDR3 is CASSLYKGAYEQYF. CDR3 DNA: TGTGCCAGCAGTTTATATAAGGGAGCCTACGAGCAGTACTTC.

This clonotype was seen repeatedly, ten times or more. CDR3 loop: CASSHSVSGANVLTF. CDR3 coding DNA: TGTGCCAGCAGCCATAGTGTCTCTGGGGCCAACGTCCTGACTTTC. The rearrangement uses TRBV16 and TRBJ2-6; D remains unclear. Trimming removed 3 bases at V and 0 bases at J, with 6 bases between. The CDR3 contains 15 residues. The germline gives CDR1 KGHSY, CDR2 FQNENV.

V is TRBV11-2 and J is TRBJ2-7; TRBD1 might be the D (6 bases). The CDR3 spans 16 residues. CDR1 is SGHAT and CDR2 is FQNNGV in the germline V gene. The V end was cut by 3 bases, the J end by 5 bases, with 20 bases between. The CDR3 DNA sequence: TGTGCCAGCAGCTTGATTGCCAGGGGCTTGGATCACGAGCAGTACTTC. It translates to CASSLIARGLDHEQYF.

The sample holds many counts of this clonotype. The chain joins TRBV7-9 to TRBJ2-1; D is tentatively TRBD1 or TRBD2 (6 bases each). CDR3 length equals 15 residues. Germline CDR1 is SEHNR and CDR2 is FQNEAQ (reference sequence). Trimming removed 5 bases at V and 4 bases at J, with 15 bases between. The CDR3 here is CASSPTGADYNEQFF. CDR3 nucleotides: TGTGCCAGCAGCCCGACGGGGGCAGATTACAATGAGCAGTTCTTC.

This clonotype has a handful of counts. This chain joins TRBV28 and TRBJ1-5; D is uncertain. The CDR3 is made up of 15 amino acids. Trimming shortened V by 2 bases and J by 2 bases, and 10 bases separated the two germline ends. Germline values: CDR1 MDHEN, CDR2 SYDVKM. As DNA, the CDR3 is TGTGCCAGCAGTTTAATGATACCAGGCAATCAGCCCCAGCATTTT. As protein: CASSLMIPGNQPQHF.

This clonotype appeared many times. The genes are TRBV9 and TRBJ2-5; D not resolved. Per germline, CDR1 SGDLS and CDR2 YYNGEE. The CDR3 has 12 residues. The ends were cut back, 4 bases at V and 5 bases at J, with 9 bases in the middle. The CDR3 DNA reads TGTGCCAGCAGCAGAGACGAGGAGACCCAGTACTTC. Translation gives CASSRDEETQYF.

This clonotype was counted ten times or more. V and J are TRBV5-1 and TRBJ2-5, with D perhaps TRBD2 (6 bases). The CDR3 spans 16 residues. V lost 0 bases to trimming and J lost 2 bases, with 14 bases between them. Germline loops: CDR1 SGHRS, CDR2 YFSETQ. The CDR3 DNA is TGCGCCAGCAGCTTGGGACTAGATTTTATTCAAGAGACCCAGTACTTC. Its protein is CASSLGLDFIQETQYF.

At least ten counts were recorded for this clonotype. The limits of the CDR3 on the DNA are not certain, so only TCRdb's listed CDR3 is given. The CDR3 reads CAWAVGAETHYF. The chain uses TRBV30 and TRBJ2-5; the table's D call, TRBD1, was not checked against the DNA. With termini counted, the CDR3 has 12 amino acids. In germline, CDR1 is GTSNPN, CDR2 SVGIG (reference sequence).

This clonotype was observed many times. The chain uses TRBV28 and TRBJ2-2; no definite D call. The CDR3 has 15 residues. From germline, CDR1 is MDHEN and CDR2 SYDVKM. V was clipped by 2 bases and J by 6 bases, with 13 bases between them. The CDR3 protein is CASSLVAQPAGELFF. The CDR3 region has the DNA TGTGCCAGCAGTTTAGTGGCCCAACCCGCCGGGGAGCTGTTTTTT.

This clonotype was counted many times. The rearrangement uses TRBV27 and TRBJ2-1; perhaps TRBD2 as D (7 bases). The CDR3 has 16 amino acids. Trimming left V 5 bases short and J 6 bases short, with 20 bases between. Germline values: CDR1 MNHEY, CDR2 SMNVEV (reference sequence). DNA for the CDR3: TGTGCCAGCAGTCCCCTGGGAGGGGGGGCCCTCAATGAGCAGTTCTTC. Translating it yields CASSPLGGGALNEQFF.

On this clonotype: One base away lies a much larger clone, so this may be a sequencing read error. The gene calls are TRBV5-1 and TRBJ2-5; 8 nucleotides line up with TRBD2. The germline V gene encodes CDR1 SGHRS and CDR2 YFSETQ. The CDR3 contains 16 residues. CDR3 DNA sequence: TGCACCAGCAGCTTGCGGGGTAGCGGGGTCCAAGAGACCCAGTACTTC. It codes for CTSSLRGSGVQETQYF.

This clonotype was counted many times. The gene calls are TRBV27 and TRBJ1-1; 10 bases align to TRBD1. J lost 8 bases, V lost 6 bases, and 9 bases had no gene match. In germline, CDR1 is MNHEY, CDR2 SMNVEV (reference sequence). This CDR3 has 14 residues. CDR3 protein: CASRPRPGQGEAFF. CDR3 in DNA: TGTGCCAGCAGACCTCGACCGGGACAGGGGGAAGCTTTCTTT.

With respect to this clonotype: A much more abundant neighbour one base away suggests this may be a read error. The conserved phenylalanine or tryptophan normally closing the CDR3 is absent here, so this likely arose from a read error. The rearrangement joins TRBV5-1 to TRBJ2-5; tentatively, D is TRBD2 (6 bases). The CDR3 runs to 15 residues. The germline gives CDR1 SGHRS, CDR2 YFSETQ. Deletions cut 5 bases from V and 5 bases from J, with 19 bases between. The CDR3 reads CASSAPRRVGETQYY. The DNA for the CDR3 is TGCGCCAGCAGTGCGCCTCGGAGGGTAGGGGAGACCCAGTACTAC.

There are many counts of this clonotype. The V and J genes are TRBV28 and TRBJ1-2; D is ambiguous. The V gene's germline CDR1 is MDHEN and CDR2 SYDVKM. Trimming took 11 bases from V and 4 from J, leaving 14 bases between them. The CDR3 is made up of 12 amino acids. CDR3 residues: CASDNRGYGYTF. The CDR3 DNA sequence: TGTGCCTCAGACAACCGTGGCTATGGCTACACCTTC.

This clonotype was observed at least ten times. V and J are TRBV5-1 and TRBJ2-7; D is unclear. Germline CDR1 reads SGHRS; CDR2 reads YFSETQ. The CDR3 runs 14 residues. The germline V and J ends were trimmed by 2 bases and 5 bases, with 14 bases remaining between them. The CDR3 DNA is TGCGCCAGCAGCTTCCAAGGCCCACAGAACGAGCAGTACTTC. It codes for CASSFQGPQNEQYF.

This clonotype was detected only a few times. The chain combines TRBV7-9 with TRBJ2-3, with D possibly being TRBD1 (6 bases). The CDR3 extends over 16 amino acids. V was clipped by 0 bases and J by 3 bases, with 13 bases between them. Germline CDR1 and CDR2: SEHNR and FQNEAQ (reference sequence). As DNA, the CDR3 is TGTGCCAGCAGCTTAGCCTCGACAGGTGGGACAGATACGCAGTATTTT. It yields the protein CASSLASTGGTDTQYF.

The sample holds a few counts of this clonotype. The V gene is TRBV5-1, the J gene TRBJ1-3, with D unclear. Per germline, CDR1 SGHRS and CDR2 YFSETQ. The CDR3 length is 16 residues. Deletions cut 4 bases from V and 0 bases from J, with 14 bases between. The CDR3 coding sequence is TGCGCCAGCAGCCCCCGACAACGGAGCTCTGGAAACACCATATATTTT. Its translation is CASSPRQRSSGNTIYF.

This clonotype was counted ten times or more. The rearrangement uses TRBV3-1 and TRBJ2-2, with 9 bases matching TRBD2. The CDR3 runs 17 residues. Per germline, CDR1 LGHDT and CDR2 YNNKEL (reference sequence). Trimming removed 1 base from V and 6 bases from J; junction bases left unmatched: 9. In DNA, the CDR3 is TGTGCCAGCAGCCAAGGCCAGGGACTAGCTGGGTCCGGGGAGCTGTTTTTT. Its protein is CASSQGQGLAGSGELFF.

This clonotype was seen many times. V gene TRBV18 combines with J gene TRBJ1-1; no clear D gene. Germline assignment: CDR1 KGHSH and CDR2 LQKENI. With 3 bases removed from V and 1 base from J, the gap between germline ends came to 12 bases. The CDR3 loop spans 15 amino acids. For the CDR3, the DNA is TGTGCCAGCTCACCTGGGAGGCTAGGGAACACTGAAGCTTTCTTT. This encodes CASSPGRLGNTEAFF.